The 9 T cell receptor beta chains given below trace back to one sample, sequenced in a study of graft-versus-host responses after intestinal transplantation. Which antigens these TCRs recognize remains unknown. The method was immunoSEQ multiplex PCR; TCRdb's version includes in-frame clones alone and lacks a portion of them. The table lists roughly 100,000 clones, approximately 93% of them singletons, with under 1.5% in the top ten. The starting material was unstimulated CD8+ T cells sorted from spleen or lymph node cells, obtained before intestinal transplant. The receptors originated from a human donor who received an intestinal transplant.

The chain is built from TRBV6-5 and TRBJ2-7; 9 nucleotides match TRBD1. Germline CDR1 and CDR2: MNHEY and SVGAGI. Losses at the gene ends were 9 bases for V and 4 bases for J; bases not matched to a gene: 7. The CDR3 loop spans 13 amino acids. Written as DNA, the CDR3 is TGTGCCAGTTGTGGACAGGGGTTGTACGAGCAGTACTTC. It codes for CASCGQGLYEQYF.

The chain has TRBV10-2 and TRBJ1-1; D call uncertain. Germline assignment: CDR1 WSHSY and CDR2 SAAADI. With 8 bases removed from V and 4 bases from J, the gap between germline ends came to 8 bases. This CDR3 has 11 residues. DNA for the CDR3: TGCGCCAGCGCGGGAGGCACTGAAGCTTTCTTT. It yields the protein CASAGGTEAFF.

J is TRBJ2-7 and V is TRBV9; 7 bases are shared with TRBD2. The CDR3 runs to 14 residues. Germline V gene sequence: CDR1 SGDLS, CDR2 YYNGEE. J lost 5 bases, V lost 3 bases, and 8 bases had no gene match. CDR3 in DNA: TGTGCCAGCAGCGCAAGCGGGGTAGGTAACGAGCAGTACTTC. Translated: CASSASGVGNEQYF.

The gene calls are TRBV29-1 and TRBJ2-6, with D possibly matching TRBD2 (6 bases). V lost 5 bases, J lost 5 bases, and 43 bases lay in between. This CDR3 region has 24 residues. Germline V gives CDR1 SQVTM, CDR2 ANQGSEA. CDR3 nucleotide sequence: TGCAGCGTTTTGTACACACTAGCATACAAAGTCGGGCCAAGCATACAAAGTCGGGCCAACGTCCTGACTTTC. Translating gives CSVLYTLAYKVGPSIQSRANVLTF.

The chain recombines TRBV6-6 with TRBJ2-7; tentative D call: TRBD1 (6 bases). Trimming cost V 10 bases and J 4 bases, with 11 bases left between them. This CDR3 is 11 amino acids long. In germline, CDR1 is MNHNY, CDR2 SVGAGI (reference sequence). Here the CDR3 reads CAIRGGYEQYF. The DNA of the CDR3 is TGTGCCATCAGGGGCGGGTACGAGCAGTACTTC.

The CDR3 loop reads CASNVGHLTDTQYF. The CDR3 DNA follows: TGTGCCAGCAATGTCGGTCACCTCACAGATACGCAGTATTTT. The chain couples TRBV6-6 to TRBJ2-3; D is ambiguous. V gave up 7 bases and J gave up 2 bases, with 13 bases separating them. The CDR3 covers 14 residues. Per germline, CDR1 MNHNY and CDR2 SVGAGI (reference sequence).

Notes on this clone: In the same sample, other DNA sequences code for this CDR3. This chain uses TRBV5-5 with TRBJ2-7, with D perhaps TRBD1 or TRBD2 (5 bases each). Germline CDR1 and CDR2: SGHKS and YYEKEE (reference sequence). Trimming removed 1 base from V and 2 bases from J, with 16 bases in between. The length of the CDR3 is 16 residues. The CDR3 spells CASSLRNPGQAYEQYF. In DNA form, the CDR3 reads TGTGCCAGCAGCTTGAGGAACCCGGGGCAAGCCTACGAGCAGTACTTC.

The chain carries TRBV30 and TRBJ1-1; 7 nucleotides align to TRBD1. The CDR3 covers 13 residues. The germline CDR1 and CDR2 sequences are GTSNPN and SVGIG (reference sequence). Losses at the gene ends were 4 bases for V and 1 base for J; bases not matched to a gene: 3. CDR3 sequence: CAWIPGGNTEAFF. DNA of the CDR3: TGTGCCTGGATCCCAGGGGGGAACACTGAAGCTTTCTTT.

The chain combines TRBV25-1 with TRBJ2-1; D gene ambiguous. The V gene's germline CDR1 is MGHDK and CDR2 SYGVNS. CDR3 size: 12 residues. V lost 8 bases and J lost 8, with 13 bases in between. DNA of the CDR3: TGTGCCAGCTCCCTCCGCCTTGATGAGCAGTTCTTC. It is translated as CASSLRLDEQFF.